The source of this T cell receptor beta chain is a study of blood T cell repertoires in COVID-19. About the research overall: The United States, Italy and Spain provided the acute and convalescent COVID-19 samples. Sample material is recorded as cDNA or gDNA derived from T cells, B-cell-depleted T cells, or PBMCs.

Between the trimmed V and J ends, which lost 6 bases and 1 base, there was a span of 10 bases. Germline V gene data show CDR1 as SNHLY and CDR2 as FYNNEI. CDR3 size: 14 residues. Original data processing: Amplifying reference gene primers gave estimates of nucleated cell counts. Sequenced by immunoSEQ multiplex PCR; TCRdb stores in-frame clones only, minus some. The V and J calls and clone size were taken over from that table, and D and trimming were inferred from the DNA. The table shows about 49,000 clones, with 75% to 85% occurring only once. The source of this sequence is a woman aged 55-70 years with acute or convalescent COVID-19. The J gene is TRBJ2-1, the V gene TRBV2; D not resolved. Source material: peripheral blood. In nucleotides, the CDR3 is TGTGCCAGCAGGAGTGACACTTCCTACAATGAGCAGTTCTTC. It yields the protein CASRSDTSYNEQFF. Combining the CDR3 with reference TRBV2 and TRBJ2-1 gives the whole variable domain EPEVTQTPSHQVTQMGQEVILRCVPISNHLYFYWYRQILGQKVEFLVSFYNNEISEKSEIFDDQFSVERPDGSNFTLKIRSTKLEDSAMYFCASRSDTSYNEQFFGPGTRLTVL.